The 13 T cell receptor beta chains below were found in one sample sequenced in a study of CD8+CD57+ T cells in acquired aplastic anemia. Using genomic DNA as the template, TCR beta VDJ and CDR3 profiling was carried out. Using its own MiXCR run on the reads, TCRdb lists one record per CDR3 protein. The profile shows 180,000 or so distinct CDR3 sequences, less than 55% of them singletons. What was sequenced was sorted CD4+, CD8+, or CD8+CD57+ T cells (not recorded which) from PBMCs. The receptors come from a human donor in good health.

Here the CDR3 DNA reads TGTGCCAGCAGCTTAGGGACTAGCGGGGGAAACTCTGGGGCCAACGTCCTGACTTTC. It translates to CASSLGTSGGNSGANVLTF. The chain recombines TRBV11-2 with TRBJ2-6; TRBD2 agrees at 13 bases. Germline CDR1 is SGHAT and CDR2 is FQNNGV. This CDR3 has 19 residues. With V trimmed by 1 base and J by 0 bases, 3 bases remained unmatched.

The chain carries TRBV6-5 and TRBJ2-7; D is uncertain. The CDR3 is 11 amino acids. Trimming removed 2 bases at V and 7 bases at J, with 6 bases between. Germline CDR1 reads MNHEY; CDR2 reads SVGAGI. CDR3 DNA sequence: TGTGCCAGCAGTTACGGCAGGGAGCAGTACTTC. Amino acid sequence: CASSYGREQYF.

The chain carries TRBV29-1 and TRBJ1-2, with D maybe TRBD1 (5 bases). CDR1 and CDR2 (germline): SQVTM, ANQGSEA. Trimming took off 1 base at V and 5 bases at J, with 14 bases between the two ends. The CDR3 sequence is 14 residues long. Here the CDR3 DNA reads TGCAGCGTTGAAGTTCCCGGGGCTACGTATGGCTACACCTTC. Residues: CSVEVPGATYGYTF.

This clonotype was seen many times. The chain has TRBV30 and TRBJ2-5; D might be TRBD1 (5 bases). The V end was cut by 2 bases, the J end by 4 bases, with 5 bases between. This CDR3 has 11 amino acids. CDR1 is GTSNPN and CDR2 is SVGIG in the germline V gene (reference sequence). The DNA for the CDR3 is TGTGCCTGGAGTCAGGGAGAGACCCAGTACTTC. As protein: CAWSQGETQYF.

This clonotype was seen many times. The chain has TRBV2 and TRBJ2-1; 10 nucleotides line up with TRBD2. The CDR3 spans 14 residues. Losses at the gene ends were 6 bases for V and 5 bases for J; bases not matched to a gene: 4. Germline-derived CDR1 and CDR2 are SNHLY and FYNNEI. The CDR3 here is CASSRTSGHNEQFF. The CDR3 DNA is TGTGCCAGCAGCAGGACTAGCGGCCACAATGAGCAGTTCTTC.

This clonotype has at least ten counts. In DNA, the CDR3 is TGTGCCAGCAGCTACTGGGGTGGGGGAGGGACCCACGAGCAGTACTTC. Translating gives CASSYWGGGGTHEQYF. The chain couples TRBV11-2 to TRBJ2-7, with 7 bases matching TRBD2. CDR3 length equals 16 residues. Germline CDR1 SGHAT, CDR2 FQNNGV. The ends lost 4 bases at V and 5 bases at J; junction bases unmatched: 14. The full variable domain, in which reference TRBV11-2 and TRBJ2-7 provide the parts outside the CDR3, is EAGVAQSPRYKIIEKRQSVAFWCNPISGHATLYWYQQILGQGPKLLIQFQNNGVVDDSQLPKDRFSAERLKGVDSTLKIQPAKLEDSAVYLCASSYWGGGGTHEQYFGPGTRLTVT.

The V gene is TRBV6-2 or TRBV6-3, the J gene TRBJ2-3; D gene ambiguous. Germline CDR1 is MNHEY and CDR2 is SVGEGT. Trimming shortened V by 4 bases and J by 0 bases, and 8 bases separated the two germline ends. The CDR3 length is 14 residues. This CDR3 is CASSLSASTDTQYF. CDR3 nucleotide sequence: TGTGCCAGCAGTTTGAGCGCTAGCACAGATACGCAGTATTTT.

Note on this clonotype: This may be a read error: a much more frequent sequence differs by one nucleotide. The chain employs TRBV12-3 or TRBV12-4 and TRBJ1-6; possibly TRBD1 for D (6 bases). CDR3 size: 15 residues. Trimming took off 6 bases at V and 11 bases at J, with 20 bases between the two ends. The CDR3 is CASSLRGGYNPPLHF. CDR3 DNA sequence: TGTGCCAGCAGCCTCCGGGGGGGCTACAATCCACCCCTCCACTTT.

This clonotype appeared once. With a much larger clone just one base away, this may be a read error. The J gene is TRBJ2-2, the V gene TRBV5-1; D not certain. The CDR3 totals 14 residues. V was pared by 7 bases and J by 3 bases, with 13 bases between. Germline lookup yields CDR1 SGHRS and CDR2 YFSETQ. CDR3 bases: TGCGCCAGCCTCCTGATAGCCGACACCGGGGAGCTGTTTTTT. Protein sequence: CASLLIADTGELFF. Full variable domain (rest looked up from reference TRBV5-1 and TRBJ2-2): KAGVTQTPRYLIKTRGQQVTLSCSPISGHRSVSWYQQTPGQGLQFLFEYFSETQRNKGNFPGRFSGRQFSNSRSEMNVSTLELGDSALYLCASLLIADTGELFFGEGSRLTVL.

This clonotype has at least ten counts. The CDR3, as DNA: TGTGCCAGTAGGCCCGGGACTGTGAACACTGAAGCTTTCTTT. Translating it yields CASRPGTVNTEAFF. V gene TRBV19 combines with J gene TRBJ1-1, with D possibly being TRBD1 (5 bases). V gave up 6 bases and J gave up 0 bases, with 11 bases separating them. The germline gives CDR1 LNHDA, CDR2 SQIVND (reference sequence). CDR3 length: 14 amino acids.

The genes are TRBV19 and TRBJ2-1, with TRBD2 matching 13 bases. CDR1 is LNHDA and CDR2 is SQIVND in the germline V gene (reference sequence). With 3 bases clipped from V and 7 bases from J, the junction kept 3 bases outside the gene matches. The CDR3 has 15 amino acids. In DNA, the CDR3 is TGTGCCAGTAGTATCGGGACTAGCGGGATAAATGAGCAGTTCTTC. It codes for CASSIGTSGINEQFF.

This clonotype was picked up many times. V and J are TRBV5-6 and TRBJ2-5; possibly TRBD1 for D (6 bases). This CDR3 contains 17 residues. V was trimmed by 3 bases and J by 5 bases, leaving 23 bases between them. CDR1 SGHDT and CDR2 YYEEEE come from the germline V gene. CDR3 sequence reads: CASSSRGGRLARETQYF. DNA of the CDR3: TGTGCCAGCAGCTCGCGAGGGGGTAGGCTAGCTCGCGAGACCCAGTACTTC. Complete variable domain (other parts from reference TRBV5-6 and TRBJ2-5): DAGVTQSPTHLIKTRGQQVTLRCSPKSGHDTVSWYQQALGQGPQFIFQYYEEEERQRGNFPDRFSGHQFPNYSSELNVNALLLGDSALYLCASSSRGGRLARETQYFGPGTRLLVL.

This clonotype was observed at least ten times. The chain combines TRBV24-1 with TRBJ2-1; a weak D match, TRBD2 (5 bases). The CDR3 extends over 15 amino acids. Germline V gene sequence: CDR1 KGHDR, CDR2 SFDVKD. The V end was cut by 7 bases, the J end by 5 bases, with 17 bases between. DNA of the CDR3: TGTGCCACCAGCGAAGACCCTCCGGGGAACAATGAGCAGTTCTTC. Protein: CATSEDPPGNNEQFF.